The next 18 T cell receptor beta chains were all read from a single sample in a study of human T cells and chemical hapten exposure (dated by TCRdb to about 2021). Libraries were built with 5' RACE. Instrument on record: Illumina MiSeq. TCRdb itself trimmed the public reads at Q25 with fastp, ran MiXCR and retained productive beta chains. CDR3 protein sequences are deduplicated, and each keeps its most common genes and DNA. The sample table records 150,000 or so distinct CDR3 sequences; about 4% of these occur just once. The ten top clones hold over 1.2% of the sample. Total RNA was extracted from unfractionated whole blood that had been collected in Tempus Blood RNA tubes. The receptors were sampled from a female donor in good health.

This clonotype was detected ten times or more. The chain recombines TRBV12-3 or TRBV12-4 with TRBJ2-1; tentative D call: TRBD2 (5 bases). V was pared by 5 bases and J by 0 bases, with 11 bases between. The CDR3 contains 15 residues. The CDR3 sequence is CASSNTRLSYNEQFF. CDR3 in DNA: TGTGCCAGCAGTAACACTAGACTCTCCTACAATGAGCAGTTCTTC.

This clonotype was counted many times. The CDR3 nucleotides read TGTGCCAGCAGCCATCGCCTGGGACTAGAGACTCTAAGGGAGCTGTTTTTT. Translating gives CASSHRLGLETLRELFF. The chain employs TRBV7-8 and TRBJ2-2; 8 positions agree with TRBD2. CDR3 length equals 17 residues. Germline V CDR1 and CDR2: SGHVS, FQNEAQ. V was pared by 5 bases and J by 9 bases, with 17 bases of the junction left unmatched.

This clonotype was seen repeatedly, ten times or more. The CDR3 DNA reads TGCGCCAGCAGCCAAGTTGCAGCTGGGGATACGCAGTATTTT. Protein product: CASSQVAAGDTQYF. This chain links TRBV4-1 with TRBJ2-3; D not certain. V was pared by 1 base and J by 6 bases, with 11 bases between. CDR3 length equals 14 residues. Germline loops: CDR1 MGHRA, CDR2 YSYEKL.

This clonotype was counted many times. A much larger clone differs from this one at a single base, so this may be a read error. CDR3 sequence (DNA): TGCGCCAGCAGCAAGAGCATACGAGCGCAAGAGACCCAGTACTTC. Protein product: CASSKSIRAQETQYF. The rearrangement links TRBV4-3 to TRBJ2-5; D is undetermined. V was cut by 5 bases and J by 2 bases, with 15 bases left in between. This CDR3 is 15 amino acids long. CDR1 is LGHNA and CDR2 is YSLEER in the germline V gene.

This clonotype was seen ten or more times. The CDR3 protein is CASSSNRGDEKLFF. The CDR3 DNA reads TGTGCCAGCAGCTCCAACAGGGGGGATGAAAAACTGTTTTTT. The chain joins TRBV7-8 to TRBJ1-4; 8 bases map to TRBD1. Germline-derived CDR1 and CDR2 are SGHVS and FQNEAQ. The CDR3 totals 14 residues. The junction had 4 bases not matched to a gene; V was cut back by 4 bases and J by 6 bases.

This clonotype occurred many times. This chain connects TRBV7-9 to TRBJ2-7; D is possibly TRBD2 (5 bases). V gave up 5 bases and J gave up 3 bases, with 26 bases separating them. Looked up from germline, CDR1 is SEHNR and CDR2 is FQNEAQ (reference sequence). CDR3 length equals 18 residues. The DNA for the CDR3 is TGTGCCAGCAGCCAGAGGACGGGGAGCGGCCCTCCTTTCTACGAGCAGTACTTC. This codes for CASSQRTGSGPPFYEQYF.

In its sample, this clonotype was seen many times. The chain is built from TRBV7-3 and TRBJ1-1; D unclear. The germline gives CDR1 SGHTA, CDR2 FQGTGA. The CDR3 consists of 13 residues. The ends were cut back, 5 bases at V and 1 base at J, with 8 bases in the middle. DNA of the CDR3: TGTGCCAGCAGCAAACGGACGAACACTGAAGCTTTCTTT. Protein sequence: CASSKRTNTEAFF.

This clonotype was counted many times. The chain combines TRBV6-5 with TRBJ1-1; 7 bases agree with TRBD1. The CDR3 is 15 amino acids. The germline gives CDR1 MNHEY, CDR2 SVGAGI. V lost 7 bases to trimming and J lost 2 bases; unmatched junction nucleotides: 10. CDR3 nucleotide sequence: TGTGCCAGCACTCACCAGGGGGATCGCAACACTGAAGCTTTCTTT. It encodes CASTHQGDRNTEAFF.

This clonotype has ten or more counts. The gene calls are TRBV3-1 and TRBJ2-1, with TRBD2 as a possible D gene (6 bases). Germline V gives CDR1 LGHDT, CDR2 YNNKEL (reference sequence). This CDR3 contains 15 residues. Trimming left V 0 bases short and J 3 bases short, with 9 bases between. Here the CDR3 DNA reads TGTGCCAGCAGCCAAGAAAGCGGGTTCTACAATGAGCAGTTCTTC. It is translated as CASSQESGFYNEQFF.

At least ten counts were recorded for this clonotype. The chain has TRBV20-1 and TRBJ2-7; D ambiguous. In germline, CDR1 is DFQATT, CDR2 SNEGSKA (reference sequence). The CDR3 runs 14 residues. Trimming removed 3 bases at V and 0 bases at J, with 12 bases between. The CDR3 loop reads CSASLIGSSYEQYF. The CDR3 DNA reads as TGCAGTGCTAGTTTAATCGGCAGCTCCTACGAGCAGTACTTC.

This clonotype was picked up many times. V and J are TRBV2 and TRBJ2-3, with D maybe TRBD2 (5 bases). This CDR3 is 13 amino acids long. V lost 6 bases to trimming and J lost 5 bases, with 12 bases between them. Per germline, CDR1 SNHLY and CDR2 FYNNEI. The CDR3 protein is CASRGLGRDTQYF. The CDR3 DNA reads TGTGCCAGCAGAGGACTGGGGAGAGATACGCAGTATTTT. The full variable domain, rest sourced from reference TRBV2 and TRBJ2-3, is EPEVTQTPSHQVTQMGQEVILRCVPISNHLYFYWYRQILGQKVEFLVSFYNNEISEKSEIFDDQFSVERPDGSNFTLKIRSTKLEDSAMYFCASRGLGRDTQYFGPGTRLTVL.

This clonotype has more than one count but fewer than ten. The chain couples TRBV7-8 to TRBJ2-2; no clear D gene. Germline CDR1 is SGHVS and CDR2 is FQNEAQ. The CDR3 loop spans 14 amino acids. Deletions cut 1 base from V and 4 bases from J, with 7 bases between. CDR3 sequence reads: CASSLGSRTGELFF. In DNA form, the CDR3 reads TGTGCCAGCAGCTTAGGGTCCCGCACCGGGGAGCTGTTTTTT.

This clonotype was found many times. This chain uses TRBV12-3 or TRBV12-4 with TRBJ1-6, with 9 bases identical to TRBD1. After removal of 5 bases from V and 13 bases from J, the junction contained 3 bases not matched to a gene. The CDR3 has 12 amino acids. CDR3 amino acids: CASSPGQGPLHF. CDR3 in DNA: TGTGCCAGCAGTCCGGGACAGGGTCCCCTCCACTTT.

Ten or more counts support this clonotype. The chain recombines TRBV20-1 with TRBJ1-1; D ambiguous. In germline, CDR1 is DFQATT, CDR2 SNEGSKA (reference sequence). This CDR3 region has 10 residues. V lost 6 bases to trimming and J lost 11 bases, with 13 bases between them. The CDR3 loop reads CSATGVPAFF. The CDR3 nucleotides are TGCAGTGCGACGGGTGTGCCGGCTTTCTTT.

The V and J genes are TRBV12-3 or TRBV12-4 and TRBJ2-7; D gene uncertain. The CDR3 runs to 16 residues. The germline V and J ends were trimmed by 3 bases and 1 base, with 16 bases remaining between them. This chain's CDR3 is CASSFARYPISYEQYF. The CDR3 nucleotides read TGTGCCAGCAGTTTCGCCAGGTACCCAATATCCTACGAGCAGTACTTC.

In its sample, this clonotype was seen many times. The chain combines TRBV5-5 with TRBJ2-3; D ambiguous. Germline CDR1 is SGHKS and CDR2 is YYEKEE (reference sequence). The CDR3 contains 14 residues. Trimming took off 4 bases at V and 2 bases at J, with 11 bases between the two ends. Here the CDR3 reads CASSEQPNTDTQYF. DNA of the CDR3: TGTGCCAGCAGCGAACAACCCAACACAGATACGCAGTATTTT.

Many counts were recorded for this clonotype. The CDR3 DNA reads as TGTGCCATCAGTGAAAACCGCCAAGAGACCCAGTACTTC. Translating it yields CAISENRQETQYF. This chain uses TRBV10-3 with TRBJ2-5; no firm D call. The CDR3 runs 13 residues. The germline V gene has CDR1 ENHRY and CDR2 SYGVKD. Trimming left V 3 bases short and J 1 base short, with 6 bases between.

There are many counts of this clonotype. V and J are TRBV7-9 and TRBJ1-3, with TRBD1 identical over 8 bases. This CDR3 comprises 14 residues. Trimming at V came to 11 bases and at J to 1 base, leaving 7 bases not matched to a gene. Germline V gene data show CDR1 as SEHNR and CDR2 as FQNEAQ (reference sequence). CDR3 sequence reads: CAGQGFVSGNTIYF. The CDR3 DNA is TGTGCCGGACAGGGTTTTGTTTCTGGAAACACCATATATTTT.